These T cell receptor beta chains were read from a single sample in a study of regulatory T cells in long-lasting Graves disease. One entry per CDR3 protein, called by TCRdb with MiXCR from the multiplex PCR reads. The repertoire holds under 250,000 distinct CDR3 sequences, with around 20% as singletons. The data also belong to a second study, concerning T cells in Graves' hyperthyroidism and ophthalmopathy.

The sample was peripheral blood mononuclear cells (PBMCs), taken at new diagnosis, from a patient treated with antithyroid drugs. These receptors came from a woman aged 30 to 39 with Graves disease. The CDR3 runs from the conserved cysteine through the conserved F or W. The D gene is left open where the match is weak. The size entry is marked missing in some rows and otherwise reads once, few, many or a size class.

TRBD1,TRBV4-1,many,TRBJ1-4,TGCGCCAGCAGCCAACCCTACCGCGGACAGGCGGAAAAACTGTTTTTT,CASSQPYRGQAEKLFF
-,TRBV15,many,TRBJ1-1,TGTGCCACCAGCAGAGATCGCAGGGTTGGAGCTGAAGCTTTCTTT,CATSRDRRVGAEAFF
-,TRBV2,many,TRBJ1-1,TGTGCCAGCAGTGGATTGCGGGCAGAAGCTTTCTTT,CASSGLRAEAFF
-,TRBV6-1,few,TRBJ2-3,TGTGCCAGCAGCCCGGGGCCTTGGCGGTATTTT,CASSPGPWRYF
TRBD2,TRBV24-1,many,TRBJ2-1,TGTGCCACCAGTGAGCGGACTAGCGGGAGGATTGAGCAGTTCTTC,CATSERTSGRIEQFF
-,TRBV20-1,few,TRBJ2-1,TGCAGTGCGCGAGGGCTAGCGACCAGTGAGCAGTTCTTC,CSARGLATSEQFF
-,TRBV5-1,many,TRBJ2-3,TGCGCCAGCAGAGGGGGGAGGGAGTCTACGCAGTATTTT,CASRGGRESTQYF
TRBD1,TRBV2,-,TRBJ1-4,TGTGCCAGCAGTGGTGGGACAGGGGGCGCAACTAATGAAAAACTGTTTTTT,CASSGGTGGATNEKLFF
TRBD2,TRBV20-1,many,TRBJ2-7,TGCAGTGCTAGTGGACTAGCGGGGGGCGTGACCTACGAGCAGTACTTC,CSASGLAGGVTYEQYF
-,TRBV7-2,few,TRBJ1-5,TGTGCCAGCAGCGTCGGGACGACTCCCTCCCGGCCCCAGCATTTT,CASSVGTTPSRPQHF